This is a list of T cell receptor beta chains from one sample in a study of T cells expressing NK-cell markers. After re-calling the 5' RACE reads, TCRdb lists one entry per CDR3 protein, DNA absent. Its listing shows 25,000 to 35,000 distinct CDR3 sequences. The material sequenced was blood T cells: a sorted CD56 or NKG2C T cell subset, CD4+ or CD8+ T cells, or bulk PBMC T cells (not recorded which). The receptors shown here come from a woman between 18 and 69 years old in good health. CDR3s include the opening cysteine and the closing phenylalanine or tryptophan. Each record gives: CDR3 protein, V gene, J gene.

CAISESYTSGGTDTQYF,TRBV10-3,TRBJ2-3
CATSTRGGQGDNEQFF,TRBV15,TRBJ2-1
CASSYEAYQETQYF,TRBV6-5,TRBJ2-5
CASSVVPYNEQFF,TRBV5-1,TRBJ2-1
CSARSGRFSDTQYF,TRBV20-1,TRBJ2-3
CASSPPAGGSTDTQYF,TRBV9,TRBJ2-3
CSARDRLGQGGNQPQHF,TRBV20-1,TRBJ1-5
CASSPRLAGVSTDTQYF,TRBV7-2,TRBJ2-3
CASSVRTPGDTDTQYF,TRBV9,TRBJ2-3
CASSLGEGYNEQFF,TRBV5-1,TRBJ2-1
CASRQDLRDYEQYF,TRBV5-1,TRBJ2-7
CASSFRDVIGNTIYF,TRBV5-5,TRBJ1-3
CASSQRGSSYNSPLHF,TRBV7-2,TRBJ1-6
CASSIGGEAFF,TRBV5-1,TRBJ1-1
CASSPLPVRETNEKLFF,TRBV7-2,TRBJ1-4
CASTTPIGGGTAKNIQYF,TRBV2,TRBJ2-4
CSAGLASGGELFF,TRBV29-1,TRBJ2-2
CASSFQWGVETQYF,TRBV12-3/TRBV12-4,TRBJ2-5